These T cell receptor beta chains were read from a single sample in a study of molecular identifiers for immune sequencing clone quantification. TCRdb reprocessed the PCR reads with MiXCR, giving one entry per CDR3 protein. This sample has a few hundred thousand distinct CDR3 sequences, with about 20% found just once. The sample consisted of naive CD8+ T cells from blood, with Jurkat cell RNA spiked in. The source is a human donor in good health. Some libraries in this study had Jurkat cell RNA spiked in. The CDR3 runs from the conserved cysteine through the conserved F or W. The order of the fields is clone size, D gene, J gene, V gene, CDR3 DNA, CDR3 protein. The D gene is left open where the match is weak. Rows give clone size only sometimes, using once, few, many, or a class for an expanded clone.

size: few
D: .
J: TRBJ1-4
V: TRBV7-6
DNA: TGTGCCAGCAGCGAGACCCGGCGGGAAAAACTGTTTTTT
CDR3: CASSETRREKLFF

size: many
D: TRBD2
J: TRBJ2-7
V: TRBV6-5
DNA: TGTGCCAGCAGCCCCCGGGGGGGCTACGAGCAGTACTTC
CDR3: CASSPRGGYEQYF

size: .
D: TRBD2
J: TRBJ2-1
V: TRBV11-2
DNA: TGTGCCAGCAGCCTAGTCGAGACTAGCGACTACAATGAGCAGTTCTTC
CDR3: CASSLVETSDYNEQFF

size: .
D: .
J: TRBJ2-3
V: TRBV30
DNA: TGTGCCTGGGCCCTGGACTATTCAGATACGCAGTATTTT
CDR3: CAWALDYSDTQYF

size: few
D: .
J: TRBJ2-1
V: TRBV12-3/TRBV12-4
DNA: TGTGCCAGCAAAGGGGCCGATAATGAGCAGTTCTTC
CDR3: CASKGADNEQFF

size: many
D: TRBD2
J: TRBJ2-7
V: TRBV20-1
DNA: TGCAGTGCTAGCGGGACTAGCGGATGGGAGCAGTACTTC
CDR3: CSASGTSGWEQYF

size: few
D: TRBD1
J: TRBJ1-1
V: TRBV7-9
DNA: TGTGCCAGCACCAGGACAGGGGACGCAAGGAACACTGAAGCTTTCTTT
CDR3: CASTRTGDARNTEAFF

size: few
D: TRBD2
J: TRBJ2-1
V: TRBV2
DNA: TGTGCCAGCAGTGAAGCGGTTACCGGGCGGGGGGCCATTACCTCCTACAATGAGCAGTTCTTC
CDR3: CASSEAVTGRGAITSYNEQFF

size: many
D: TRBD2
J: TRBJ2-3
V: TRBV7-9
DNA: TGTGCCAGCAGCTCCCCTAGCGGGGGGGCCCCAGATACGCAGTATTTT
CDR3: CASSSPSGGAPDTQYF

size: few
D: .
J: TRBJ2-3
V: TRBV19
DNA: TGTGCCAGTAGTACCGGGACGATCCGCACAGATACGCAGTATTTT
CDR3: CASSTGTIRTDTQYF

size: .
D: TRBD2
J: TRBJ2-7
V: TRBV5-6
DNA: TGTGCCAGCAGCTTGGTGGTTAGCGGGAGTTCCGCCGAGCAGTACTTC
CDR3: CASSLVVSGSSAEQYF

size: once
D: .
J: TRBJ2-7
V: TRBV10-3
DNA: TGTGCCATCAGTGAGCGACCCACTCTGGCCGAGCAGTGCTTC
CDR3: CAISERPTLAEQCF

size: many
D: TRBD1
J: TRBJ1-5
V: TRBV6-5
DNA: TGTGCCAGCACCGTAAAGACAGGGGGTCAGCCCCAGCATTTT
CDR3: CASTVKTGGQPQHF

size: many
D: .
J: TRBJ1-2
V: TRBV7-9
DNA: TGTGCCAGCAGCTTGAGCGCGACAGAACATAACTATGGCTACACCTTC
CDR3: CASSLSATEHNYGYTF

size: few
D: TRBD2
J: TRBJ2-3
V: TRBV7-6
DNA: TGTGCCAGCAGACATGGACTGGCGGGGGGGCCGCGAGCGGATACGCAGTATTTT
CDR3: CASRHGLAGGPRADTQYF

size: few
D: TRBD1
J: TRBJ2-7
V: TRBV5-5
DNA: TGTGCCAGCAGCCGTAGCAACTCCGGGACAGGCCCCTACGAGCAGTACTTC
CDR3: CASSRSNSGTGPYEQYF

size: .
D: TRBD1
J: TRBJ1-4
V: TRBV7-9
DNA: TGTGCCAGCAGCCTGAGGGACAGGGTAGGAGAAAAACTGTTTTTT
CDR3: CASSLRDRVGEKLFF

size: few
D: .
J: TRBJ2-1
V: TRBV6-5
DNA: TGTGCCAGCAGTTACTCGGTTCTATACAATGAGCAGTTCTTC
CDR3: CASSYSVLYNEQFF

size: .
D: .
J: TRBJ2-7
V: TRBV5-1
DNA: TGCGCCAGCAGCTTGGCGGCAGTGAGGGGGTTCTTCTGCGAGCAGTACTTC
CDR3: CASSLAAVRGFFCEQYF